Included here is one TCR beta chain sequence, with context. This sample stems from a study of cytomegalovirus exposure and HLA in healthy donors. The study ran its PCR with 60 Vbeta and 13 Jbeta primers. Generated by immunoSEQ multiplex PCR, the TCRdb table keeps only in-frame clones and is missing some. In total, the table holds roughly 90,000 clones. The sequence derives from a man between 50 and 59 years old in good health and CMV-seropositive. Sequenced input: PBMCs.

This CDR3 reads CASSTRTGGAQPQHF. As DNA, the CDR3 is TGTGCCAGCAGTACCCGGACAGGGGGCGCGCAGCCCCAGCATTTT. V gene TRBV6-5 combines with J gene TRBJ1-5; 11 bases line up with TRBD1. V lost 5 bases and J lost 7; bases outside the gene matches: 7. The germline V gene encodes CDR1 MNHEY and CDR2 SVGAGI. The CDR3 extends over 15 amino acids.